This T cell receptor (beta chain) emerged from a study of cytomegalovirus exposure and HLA in healthy donors. Study summary: Early released data comprised around 80 million unique TCRs from HLA-typed donors.

The sample holds a few counts of this clone. Its specificity is unknown. PCR used 60 Vbeta primers and 13 Jbeta primers. The data were produced by immunoSEQ multiplex PCR, yet TCRdb's version contains in-frame clones alone and is incomplete. This table has around 200,000 clones, almost 70% appearing once. General observations from the study: No immune exposure information besides CMV serostatus was available. Three chains linked to CMV were shown in vitro to be specific for CMV antigens. Being productive about 87% or about 30% of the time was typical of most TCR beta V segments in an earlier analysis.

Sample: PBMCs. The clonotype was recovered from a man aged 35-49 years in good health and CMV-seropositive.

CDR3 DNA sequence: TGTGCCAGCAGGGGACAGGACGGGCAGTACTTC. This sequence encodes CASRGQDGQYF. This chain uses TRBV28 with TRBJ2-7; 8 bases align to TRBD1. The V gene end was trimmed by 6 bases and the J gene end by 9 bases; junction bases not matched to a gene: 4. The CDR3 runs 11 residues. The germline gives CDR1 MDHEN, CDR2 SYDVKM.